Below are 14 T cell receptor beta chains sequenced from a single sample in a study of CD8+ T cells in alopecia areata. As to treatment: oral pan-JAK inhibitor, 5-10 mg twice daily. After isolation, RNA underwent reverse transcription to generate cDNA as the sequencing template. The assay was immunoSEQ multiplex PCR, and TCRdb's table has in-frame clones only and misses some. The data hold more than 110,000 clones, with 82% observed a single time. The source was CD8+ T cells sorted from blood, collected at week 4, from a patient treated with tofacitinib. The origin of the receptors is a human donor with alopecia areata.

The chain joins TRBV7-2 to TRBJ1-2; 10 positions match TRBD1. The CDR3 runs 12 residues. Germline assignment: CDR1 SGHTA and CDR2 FQGNSA. Unmatched junction bases numbered 4, after V lost 7 bases and J lost 8 bases. The chain's CDR3 is CASNDRGQGYTF. The CDR3 bases are TGTGCCAGCAATGACAGGGGGCAAGGCTACACCTTC.

The rearrangement links TRBV4-1 to TRBJ1-6; TRBD1 aligns across 8 bases. The CDR3 sequence is 15 residues long. Germline CDR1 and CDR2: MGHRA and YSYEKL. Trimming at V came to 1 base and at J to 7 bases, leaving 3 bases not matched to a gene. In DNA, the CDR3 is TGCGCCAGCAGCCAAGTTAGACAGGGGAATTCACCCCTCCACTTT. Translating gives CASSQVRQGNSPLHF.

This clone appeared a single time. The V call is TRBV15, the J call TRBJ2-5; weak D call: TRBD2 (6 bases). Germline CDR1 and CDR2: LNHNV and YYDKDF (reference sequence). The CDR3 sequence is 17 residues long. V lost 1 base, J lost 2 bases, and 17 bases lay in between. As DNA, the CDR3 is TGTGCCACCAGCAGAGTCGACCCGGGACTCCAACAAGAGACCCAGTACTTC. Translation gives CATSRVDPGLQQETQYF.

On this clone: This specimen includes other DNA sequences encoding the same CDR3. V is TRBV2 and J is TRBJ2-5, with D uncertain. This CDR3 has 13 amino acids. V shed 3 bases and J shed 5 bases, with 10 bases lying between them. CDR1 is SNHLY, CDR2 FYNNEI, per germline. CDR3 bases: TGTGCCAGCAGTGACAGCGAGTTGGAGACCCAGTACTTC. Translating gives CASSDSELETQYF.

As regards this clone: At the DNA level, this CDR3 is encoded by other sequences in the same sample as well. Here the CDR3 reads CASSQVTSYEQYF. In nucleotides, the CDR3 is TGCGCCAGCAGCCAAGTCACCTCCTACGAGCAGTACTTC. This chain connects TRBV4-1 to TRBJ2-7, with D unresolved. Per germline, CDR1 MGHRA and CDR2 YSYEKL. The CDR3 has 13 residues. Trimming removed 1 base from V and 0 bases from J, with 4 bases in between.

The rearrangement links TRBV7-9 to TRBJ2-7, with unresolved D. Germline values: CDR1 SEHNR, CDR2 FQNEAQ (reference sequence). The ends were cut back, 5 bases at V and 1 base at J, with 15 bases in the middle. This CDR3 contains 15 residues. The CDR3 region has the DNA TGTGCCAGCAGCCCGTCTGAGGTTAGGTCCTACGAGCAGTACTTC. This gives the protein CASSPSEVRSYEQYF.

This sequence joins TRBV29-1 and TRBJ2-7, with TRBD1 matching over 9 bases. The CDR3 contains 14 residues. The ends lost 5 bases at V and 0 bases at J; junction bases unmatched: 5. Per the germline V gene, CDR1 is SQVTM and CDR2 is ANQGSEA. The CDR3 loop is CSVTGTGSSYEQYF. The CDR3 DNA reads TGCAGCGTTACCGGGACAGGGAGCTCCTACGAGCAGTACTTC.

The V call is TRBV27, the J call TRBJ2-7; 11 bases map to TRBD1. V shed 2 bases, J shed 3 bases, and the junction held 6 bases outside the gene matches. This CDR3 comprises 16 residues. The germline V gene encodes CDR1 MNHEY and CDR2 SMNVEV (reference sequence). In nucleotides, the CDR3 is TGTGCCAGCAGTTTAGTAAGGACAGGGGGCGTCTACGAGCAGTACTTC. It is translated as CASSLVRTGGVYEQYF.

The chain is built from TRBV15 and TRBJ1-1; TRBD1 is a possible D gene (5 bases). This CDR3 is built from 14 residues. The germline V and J ends were trimmed by 0 bases and 6 bases, with 11 bases remaining between them. CDR1 and CDR2 (germline): LNHNV, YYDKDF (reference sequence). The CDR3 protein is CATSRDGAASEAFF. The CDR3 nucleotides are TGTGCCACCAGCAGAGATGGGGCAGCGTCTGAAGCTTTCTTT. The full variable domain, completed using reference TRBV15 and TRBJ1-1, is DAMVIQNPRYQVTQFGKPVTLSCSQTLNHNVMYWYQQKSSQAPKLLFHYYDKDFNNEADTPDNFQSRRPNTSFCFLDIRSPGLGDTAMYLCATSRDGAASEAFFGQGTRLTVV.

This clone has a handful of counts. The chain couples TRBV5-5 to TRBJ2-1; perhaps TRBD2 as D (5 bases). V gave up 4 bases and J gave up 10 bases, with 24 bases separating them. The CDR3 is made up of 16 amino acids. Per the germline V gene, CDR1 is SGHKS and CDR2 is YYEKEE (reference sequence). CDR3 region: CASSLLGSYIFEEQFF. The CDR3 DNA reads TGTGCCAGCAGCCTCCTAGGGAGCTACATCTTCGAAGAGCAGTTCTTC. Supplemented by reference TRBV5-5 and TRBJ2-1, the full variable domain reads DAGVTQSPTHLIKTRGQQVTLRCSPISGHKSVSWYQQVLGQGPQFIFQYYEKEERGRGNFPDRFSARQFPNYSSELNVNALLLGDSALYLCASSLLGSYIFEEQFFGPGTRLTVL.

This chain joins TRBV11-2 and TRBJ2-3; D is tentatively TRBD1 or TRBD2 (5 bases each). Looked up from germline, CDR1 is SGHAT and CDR2 is FQNNGV. This CDR3 has 17 amino acids. Trimming cost V 2 bases and J 2 bases, with 17 bases left between them. CDR3 in amino acids: CASSLPRDGPYTDTQYF. The CDR3 nucleotides read TGTGCCAGCAGCTTACCCCGGGACGGACCTTACACAGATACGCAGTATTTT.

This clone appeared a few times. V is TRBV29-1 and J is TRBJ2-1, with no clear D. The V gene lost 7 bases and the J gene lost 7 bases, with 14 bases spanning the gap. CDR3 length: 12 residues. CDR1 and CDR2 (germline): SQVTM, ANQGSEA. The CDR3 DNA follows: TGCAGCGGCAGACCGTCCGAGAATGAGCAGTTCTTC. As protein: CSGRPSENEQFF.

The chain carries TRBV11-2 and TRBJ2-7, with TRBD1 identical over 11 bases. J lost 7 bases, V lost 8 bases, and 10 bases had no gene match. Looked up from germline, CDR1 is SGHAT and CDR2 is FQNNGV. The CDR3 is 14 amino acids. The CDR3 sequence: CASQTGTGGGEQYF. Here the CDR3 DNA reads TGTGCCAGCCAGACCGGGACAGGGGGAGGAGAGCAGTACTTC.

The V and J genes are TRBV19 and TRBJ2-7, with 7 nucleotides matching TRBD2. The CDR3 has 14 amino acids. Trimming at V came to 2 bases and at J to 1 base, leaving 2 bases not matched to a gene. Germline V lookup: CDR1 LNHDA, CDR2 SQIVND (reference sequence). In DNA, the CDR3 is TGTGCCAGTAGTATAAGCGGGGCGTCCTACGAGCAGTACTTC. It translates to CASSISGASYEQYF.